This record covers a single T cell receptor beta chain. The sample comes from a study of blood T cell repertoires in COVID-19. In the original processing: By means of reference gene primer amplification, nucleated cell counts were estimated. Generated by immunoSEQ multiplex PCR, the TCRdb table keeps only in-frame clones and is missing some. V and J calls and clone size come straight from that table; D and trimming were deduced from the DNA. The top ten hold under 10% of the sample, which has about 110,000 clones, approximately 68% seen once. Sequencing was performed on peripheral blood. This clonotype was obtained from a woman aged 60-70 years with acute or convalescent COVID-19.

The CDR3 DNA is TGTGCCAGCAGCTTAAAACTAGCGGAAGAGACCCAGTACTTC. It specifies CASSLKLAEETQYF. The chain is built from TRBV7-2 and TRBJ2-5; 8 bases are shared with TRBD2. The length of the CDR3 is 14 residues. J gave up 3 bases and V 2 bases, and 2 bases lay outside the gene matches. CDR1 is SGHTA, CDR2 FQGNSA, per germline. The entire variable domain, with the rest obtained from reference TRBV7-2 and TRBJ2-5, is as follows: GAGVSQSPSNKVTEKGKDVELRCDPISGHTALYWYRQSLGQGLEFLIYFQGNSAPDKSGLPSDRFSAERTGGSVSTLTIQRTQQEDSAVYLCASSLKLAEETQYFGPGTRLLVL.